The 26 T cell receptor beta chains in this list originate from one sample, sequenced in a study of blood T cells in healthy people across ages. For the second PCR, which ran for roughly 7 to 11 cycles, a sample-barcoded 5' primer and a J-beta primer mix were used. Each CDR3 protein gets one entry after TCRdb re-called the 5' RACE reads with MiXCR. This sample has approximately 1.5 million distinct CDR3 sequences, with 35% to 45% found just once. Material: blood. Receptor source: a woman aged 18-35 years in good health.

J is TRBJ2-1 and V is TRBV15; D possibly matches TRBD1 or TRBD2 (6 bases each). The DNA end is a closer match to TRBJ2-7, so the J assignment may be wrong. The germline CDR1 and CDR2 sequences are LNHNV and YYDKDF (reference sequence). CDR3 length equals 15 residues. The CDR3 is CATSPVLGGMNEQYF. Here the CDR3 DNA reads TGTGCCACCAGTCCGGTCTTGGGGGGCATGAATGAGCAGTACTTC.

The table lists this clonotype with a few counts. The rearrangement uses TRBV20-1 and TRBJ2-7; 9 bases map to TRBD1. This CDR3 comprises 14 residues. The germline gives CDR1 DFQATT, CDR2 SNEGSKA (reference sequence). The junction had 6 bases not matched to a gene; V was cut back by 4 bases and J by 2 bases. CDR3 amino acids: CSATRDRDTYEQYF. The CDR3 DNA reads TGCAGTGCTACTCGGGACAGGGATACCTACGAGCAGTACTTC.

The CDR3 here is CASIDLLTGELFF. CDR3 DNA sequence: TGTGCCAGCATTGACTTACTTACCGGGGAGCTGTTTTTT. The chain is built from TRBV5-4 and TRBJ2-2; D remains ambiguous. The germline V and J ends were trimmed by 6 bases and 5 bases, with 11 bases remaining between them. CDR1 and CDR2 from the germline V gene are SGHNT and YYREEE (reference sequence). The CDR3 extends over 13 amino acids.

The chain employs TRBV29-1 and TRBJ2-5, with TRBD2 matching 10 bases. The CDR3 length is 14 residues. The germline V gene encodes CDR1 SQVTM and CDR2 ANQGSEA. The junction had 16 bases not matched to a gene; V was cut back by 7 bases and J by 11 bases. The CDR3 nucleotides read TGCAGCGCCCCCAGCGGGAGGGGATACAAGGAGCAGTACTTC. This encodes CSAPSGRGYKEQYF.

The gene calls are TRBV20-1 and TRBJ2-4; 11 positions agree with TRBD2. Gene TRBJ2-7 matches the end of the DNA better, so the J call may be wrong. CDR1 DFQATT and CDR2 SNEGSKA come from the germline V gene (reference sequence). This CDR3 has 14 amino acids. In DNA, the CDR3 is TGCAGTGCTAGACCGGGACTAGCGGACTACGAGCAGTACTTC. Its protein is CSARPGLADYEQYF.

The V gene is TRBV20-1, the J gene TRBJ2-7, with 12 bases that match TRBD2. V trimming: 5 bases; J trimming: 4 bases; junction bases outside the gene matches: 6. The CDR3 consists of 14 residues. Germline CDR1 DFQATT, CDR2 SNEGSKA (reference sequence). Here the CDR3 reads CSAPLAGGRYEQYF. The DNA for the CDR3 is TGCAGTGCTCCTCTAGCGGGGGGGCGGTACGAGCAGTACTTC.

This rearrangement joins TRBV29-1 to TRBJ2-1; D may be TRBD1 or TRBD2 (6 bases each). Trimming removed 1 base from V and 0 bases from J, with 16 bases in between. The CDR3 spans 17 residues. Germline CDR1 and CDR2: SQVTM and ANQGSEA. CDR3 residues: CSVEGLGGVLSYNEQFF. The CDR3 DNA is TGCAGCGTTGAAGGTCTGGGGGGCGTTCTCTCCTACAATGAGCAGTTCTTC.

This clonotype has a handful of counts. One junction end does not reproduce the germline sequence, and a read error may be involved. J is TRBJ1-1 and V is TRBV5-1; TRBD1 is a possible D gene (5 bases). This CDR3 has 11 residues. The V gene's germline CDR1 is SGHRS and CDR2 YFSETQ. The CDR3 loop is CASSLGEEAFF. The DNA for the CDR3 is TGTGCCAGCAGCTTAGGGGAGGAAGCTTTCTTT. Together with reference TRBV5-1 and TRBJ1-1, the CDR3 gives the full variable domain: KAGVTQTPRYLIKTRGQQVTLSCSPISGHRSVSWYQQTPGQGLQFLFEYFSETQRNKGNFPGRFSGRQFSNSRSEMNVSTLELGDSALYLCASSLGEEAFFGQGTRLTVV.

The sample holds a few counts of this clonotype. V usage is TRBV18 and J usage is TRBJ1-2, with TRBD1 matching 8 bases. The germline V gene encodes CDR1 KGHSH and CDR2 LQKENI. The CDR3 is 18 amino acids. With 1 base clipped from V and 4 bases from J, the junction kept 14 bases outside the gene matches. The CDR3 reads CASSPRGQDRPMIYGYTF. The CDR3 bases are TGTGCCAGCTCACCACGGGGACAGGATCGTCCCATGATCTATGGCTACACCTTC.

The chain combines TRBV11-2 with TRBJ2-1; 8 positions agree with TRBD1. CDR1 is SGHAT and CDR2 is FQNNGV in the germline V gene. The CDR3 is made up of 15 amino acids. V lost 6 bases and J lost 8; bases outside the gene matches: 12. The DNA of the CDR3 is TGTGCCAGCAGGTCCGACCAGGGGGCGTTGGATGAGCAGTTCTTC. Translation gives CASRSDQGALDEQFF. Supplemented by reference TRBV11-2 and TRBJ2-1, the full variable domain reads EAGVAQSPRYKIIEKRQSVAFWCNPISGHATLYWYQQILGQGPKLLIQFQNNGVVDDSQLPKDRFSAERLKGVDSTLKIQPAKLEDSAVYLCASRSDQGALDEQFFGPGTRLTVL.

The rearrangement joins TRBV7-2 to TRBJ2-3, with D unresolved. V was shortened by 5 bases and J by 5 bases, with 17 bases between the two germline ends. From germline, CDR1 is SGHTA and CDR2 FQGNSA. CDR3 length: 15 residues. CDR3 sequence: CASSLQAPPQDTQYF. CDR3 in DNA: TGTGCCAGCAGCCTTCAGGCCCCTCCACAAGATACGCAGTATTTT. Full variable domain (remainder filled in from reference TRBV7-2 and TRBJ2-3): GAGVSQSPSNKVTEKGKDVELRCDPISGHTALYWYRQSLGQGLEFLIYFQGNSAPDKSGLPSDRFSAERTGGSVSTLTIQRTQQEDSAVYLCASSLQAPPQDTQYFGPGTRLTVL.

The rearrangement links TRBV20-1 to TRBJ1-1; D call uncertain. V lost 0 bases, J lost 10 bases, and 15 bases lay in between. The CDR3 consists of 13 residues. CDR1 is DFQATT, CDR2 SNEGSKA, per germline (reference sequence). CDR3 region: CSARDRIGLLAFF. In DNA, the CDR3 is TGCAGTGCTAGAGATCGGATAGGGCTTCTAGCTTTCTTT.

This clonotype was counted only a few times. V and J are TRBV14 and TRBJ2-5; no clear D. There are 12 residues in the CDR3. Looked up from germline, CDR1 is SGHDN and CDR2 is FVKESK. V lost 2 bases and J lost 5, with 6 bases in between. For the CDR3, the DNA is TGTGCCAGCAGCCAACAATCCGAGACCCAGTACTTC. This sequence encodes CASSQQSETQYF.

This clonotype was found a few times. This chain joins TRBV4-3 and TRBJ2-7; D is possibly TRBD1 (5 bases). The V end lost 0 bases, the J end lost 1 base, and 13 bases lay between the germline ends. There are 16 residues in the CDR3. Looked up from germline, CDR1 is LGHNA and CDR2 is YSLEER. The CDR3 DNA is TGCGCCAGCAGCCAAGATGGGCAGGGTGGTTCCTACGAGCAGTACTTC. This gives the protein CASSQDGQGGSYEQYF.

The CDR3 coding sequence is TGTGCCAGCAGCCCGACGGGTTTTACGGAGCAGTACTTC. Protein sequence: CASSPTGFTEQYF. V usage is TRBV11-1 and J usage is TRBJ2-7, with D uncertain. CDR1 and CDR2 (germline): SGHAT, FQDESV (reference sequence). The CDR3 length is 13 residues. V was shortened by 5 bases and J by 7 bases, with 15 bases between the two germline ends.

The V gene is TRBV6-2 or TRBV6-3, the J gene TRBJ2-4, with D perhaps TRBD2 (6 bases). Germline V gene lookup returns CDR1 MNHEY and CDR2 SVGEGT. V was clipped by 0 bases and J by 6 bases, with 12 bases between them. CDR3 length equals 15 residues. This chain's CDR3 is CASSYSGGVGNIQYF. DNA of the CDR3: TGTGCCAGCAGTTACTCTGGAGGGGTTGGAAACATTCAGTACTTC.

This chain links TRBV28 with TRBJ1-6; a weak D match, TRBD1 (5 bases). V was shortened by 3 bases and J by 7 bases, with 13 bases between the two germline ends. Germline V gene lookup returns CDR1 MDHEN and CDR2 SYDVKM. The CDR3 extends over 15 amino acids. CDR3 protein: CASSFYGRQNSPLHF. CDR3 nucleotides: TGTGCCAGCAGTTTCTATGGTAGACAGAATTCACCCCTCCACTTT.

In this sample, this clonotype turned up once. The genes are TRBV20-1 and TRBJ1-5; D not resolved. Germline V gene data show CDR1 as DFQATT and CDR2 as SNEGSKA (reference sequence). The CDR3 extends over 15 amino acids. Trimming removed 1 base at V and 3 bases at J, with 13 bases between. The CDR3 DNA reads as TGCAGTGCTAGAGCTAGGACCGGGGTCAATCAGCCCCAGCATTTT. It is translated as CSARARTGVNQPQHF.

The chain couples TRBV4-3 to TRBJ1-2, with D possibly matching TRBD1 (5 bases). With 4 bases removed from V and 1 base from J, the gap between germline ends came to 19 bases. Looked up from germline, CDR1 is LGHNA and CDR2 is YSLEER. The CDR3 is 17 amino acids. CDR3: CASSPYPPGRINYGYTF. The CDR3 nucleotides are TGCGCCAGCAGCCCATATCCCCCGGGACGGATTAACTATGGCTACACCTTC.

This chain joins TRBV7-9 and TRBJ2-5, with D possibly called TRBD1 or TRBD2 (5 bases each). This CDR3 spans 14 amino acids. V was shortened by 5 bases and J by 2 bases, with 12 bases between the two germline ends. Per the germline V gene, CDR1 is SEHNR and CDR2 is FQNEAQ (reference sequence). CDR3 nucleotide sequence: TGTGCCAGCAGCAGAAAGGGACCTCAAGAGACCCAGTACTTC. Translating gives CASSRKGPQETQYF.

This clonotype was recorded a few times. The chain has TRBV7-3 and TRBJ2-3; D uncertain. This CDR3 is 16 amino acids long. CDR1 is SGHTA, CDR2 FQGTGA, per germline. V lost 2 bases, J lost 2 bases, and 14 bases lay in between. In DNA form, the CDR3 reads TGTGCCAGCAGCTTATCGAGACTCGCCCTCACAGATACGCAGTATTTT. Encoded protein: CASSLSRLALTDTQYF. The whole variable domain, remainder taken from reference TRBV7-3 and TRBJ2-3, is GAGVSQTPSNKVTEKGKYVELRCDPISGHTALYWYRQSLGQGPEFLIYFQGTGAADDSGLPNDRFFAVRPEGSVSTLKIQRTERGDSAVYLCASSLSRLALTDTQYFGPGTRLTVL.

The CDR3 reads CASSLVLESSGSTDTQYF. DNA for the CDR3: TGTGCCAGCAGCTTAGTTCTTGAGTCTAGCGGGAGTACAGATACGCAGTATTTT. The gene calls are TRBV7-2 and TRBJ2-3, with 10 bases identical to TRBD2. This CDR3 comprises 18 residues. Germline V CDR1 and CDR2: SGHTA, FQGNSA. V shed 1 base, J shed 3 bases, and the junction held 10 bases outside the gene matches.

CDR3: CASSLAGAKEQYF. CDR3 nucleotide sequence: TGCGCCAGCAGCTTGGCGGGGGCTAAGGAGCAGTATTTT. The rearrangement links TRBV5-1 to TRBJ2-3; D might be TRBD1 or TRBD2, each matching 6 bases. Trimming cost V 0 bases and J 11 bases, with 13 bases left between them. The CDR3 totals 13 residues. Germline CDR1 SGHRS, CDR2 YFSETQ.

This clonotype has more than one count but fewer than ten. A junction boundary mismatches the germline segment, possibly from a read error. The rearrangement links TRBV7-9 to TRBJ1-1; D may be TRBD1 (5 bases). There are 16 residues in the CDR3. Germline V gene sequence: CDR1 SEHNR, CDR2 FQNEAQ (reference sequence). CDR3 coding DNA: TGTGCCAGCGGTCCCAGGGAGGAGCTATTGAACACTGAAGTTTTCTTT. Protein sequence: CASGPREELLNTEVFF.

About this clonotype: A junction end diverges from the germline sequence, so it may reflect a read error. This chain joins TRBV20-1 and TRBJ2-7, with 9 bases aligning to TRBD1. Germline V CDR1 and CDR2: DFQATT, SNEGSKA (reference sequence). CDR3 length: 14 amino acids. In nucleotides, the CDR3 is TGCAGTGCGTATAGGACAGGGGCCGCCTACGGGCAGTACTTC. Translated: CSAYRTGAAYGQYF.

This clonotype has just one count. This chain connects TRBV7-9 to TRBJ1-1; maybe TRBD1 (5 bases). The CDR3 is 13 amino acids. Trimming cost V 8 bases and J 10 bases, with 20 bases left between them. Germline assignment: CDR1 SEHNR and CDR2 FQNEAQ (reference sequence). The CDR3 protein is CASGPQEQAGAFF. The CDR3 region has the DNA TGTGCCAGCGGCCCCCAAGAACAGGCGGGAGCTTTCTTT.